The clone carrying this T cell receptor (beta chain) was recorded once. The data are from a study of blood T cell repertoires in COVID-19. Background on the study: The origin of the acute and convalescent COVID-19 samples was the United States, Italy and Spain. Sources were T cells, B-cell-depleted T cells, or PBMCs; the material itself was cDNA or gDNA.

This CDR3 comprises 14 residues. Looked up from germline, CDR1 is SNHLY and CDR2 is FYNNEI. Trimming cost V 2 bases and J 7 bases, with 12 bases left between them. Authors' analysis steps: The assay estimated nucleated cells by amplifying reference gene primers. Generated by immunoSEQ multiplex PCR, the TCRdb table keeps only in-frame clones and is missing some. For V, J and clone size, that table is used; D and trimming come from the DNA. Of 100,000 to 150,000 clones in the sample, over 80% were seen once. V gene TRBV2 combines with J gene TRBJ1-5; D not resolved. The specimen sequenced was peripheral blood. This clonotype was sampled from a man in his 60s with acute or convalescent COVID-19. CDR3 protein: CASSESSRSQPQHF. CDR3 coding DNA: TGTGCCAGCAGTGAATCGTCCCGGAGCCAGCCCCAGCATTTT.